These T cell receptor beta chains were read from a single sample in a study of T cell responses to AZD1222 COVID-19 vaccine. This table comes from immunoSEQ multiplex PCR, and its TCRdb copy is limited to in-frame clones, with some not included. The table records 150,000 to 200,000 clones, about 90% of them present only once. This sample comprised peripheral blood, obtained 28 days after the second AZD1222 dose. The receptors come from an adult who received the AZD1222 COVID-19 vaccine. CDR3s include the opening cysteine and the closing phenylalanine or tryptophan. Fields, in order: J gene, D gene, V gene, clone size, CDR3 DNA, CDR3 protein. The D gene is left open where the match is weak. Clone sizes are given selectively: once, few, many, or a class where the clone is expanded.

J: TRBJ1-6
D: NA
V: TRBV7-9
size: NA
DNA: TGTGCCAGCAGCCCAGGGGTGGATTCACCCCTCCACTTT
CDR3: CASSPGVDSPLHF

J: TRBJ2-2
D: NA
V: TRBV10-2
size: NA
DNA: TGCGCCAGCAGTGAACTGACCGGGGAGCTGTTTTTT
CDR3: CASSELTGELFF

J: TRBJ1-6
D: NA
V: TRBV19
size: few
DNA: TGTGCCAGTTTTCTTCAGGGTTTTACATCACCCCTCCACTTT
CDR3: CASFLQGFTSPLHF

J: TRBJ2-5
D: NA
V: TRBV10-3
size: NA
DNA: TGTGCCATCAGTGACGGGGTAGAAGAGACCCAGTACTTC
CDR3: CAISDGVEETQYF

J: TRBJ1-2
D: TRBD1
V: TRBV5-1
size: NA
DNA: TGCGCCAGCAGCAAAGGACAGGACTCATATGGCTACACCTTC
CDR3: CASSKGQDSYGYTF

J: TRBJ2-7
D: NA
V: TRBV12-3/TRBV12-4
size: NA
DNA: TGTGCCAGCTCAACGGCTACGGGCGTGGAGCAGTACTTC
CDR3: CASSTATGVEQYF

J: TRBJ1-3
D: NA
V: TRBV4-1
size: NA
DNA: TGCGCCAGCAGCCAAGATTTCCGACAGGCGACTGGAAACACCATATATTTT
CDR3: CASSQDFRQATGNTIYF

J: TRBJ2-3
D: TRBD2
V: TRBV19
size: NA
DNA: TGTGCCAGTAGTATAGTGACTAGCGGGGGGGCCGGTGCAGATACGCAGTATTTT
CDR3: CASSIVTSGGAGADTQYF

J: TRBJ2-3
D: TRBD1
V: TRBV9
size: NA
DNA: TGTGCCAGCAGCGTAGGCAGGGGGCTGAATACGCAGTATTTT
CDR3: CASSVGRGLNTQYF

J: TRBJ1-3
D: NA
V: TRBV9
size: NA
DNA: TGTGCCAGCAGCGCCTCCCTCGGAGGGACTGGAAACACCATATATTTT
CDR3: CASSASLGGTGNTIYF

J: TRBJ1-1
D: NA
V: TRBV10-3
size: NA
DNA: TGTGCCATCAGTGGATCCGGACCGATTCTAGCTTTCTTT
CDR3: CAISGSGPILAFF

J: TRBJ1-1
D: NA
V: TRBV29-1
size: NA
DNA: TGCAGCGTTGAAGATCAGTCCTCACCTGGTGAAGCTTTCTTT
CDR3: CSVEDQSSPGEAFF

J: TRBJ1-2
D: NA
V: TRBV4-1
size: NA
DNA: TGCGCCAGCAGCCAAGGACTCCAGGATTTGCTTGGCTACACCTTC
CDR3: CASSQGLQDLLGYTF

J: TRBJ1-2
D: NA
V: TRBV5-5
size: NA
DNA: TGTGCCAGCAGCTTGGACAGGGAGGGCGGCTACACCTTC
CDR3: CASSLDREGGYTF

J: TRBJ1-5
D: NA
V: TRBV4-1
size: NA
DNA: TGCGCCAGCAGCCAAGCCGCGGCAGGGTGGAATCAGCCCCAGCATTTT
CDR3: CASSQAAAGWNQPQHF

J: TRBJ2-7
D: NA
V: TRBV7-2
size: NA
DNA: TGTGCCAGCAGCTCGAGTTCTTCGACTTCGTCCTACGAGCAGTACTTC
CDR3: CASSSSSSTSSYEQYF

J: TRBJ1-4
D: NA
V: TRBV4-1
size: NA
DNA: TGCGCCAGCAGCACCCTAGGGCGGACTAATGAAAAACTGTTTTTT
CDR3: CASSTLGRTNEKLFF

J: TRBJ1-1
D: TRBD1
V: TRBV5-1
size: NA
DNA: TGCGCCAGCAGCTCGACAGGGGACACTGAAGCTTTCTTT
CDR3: CASSSTGDTEAFF

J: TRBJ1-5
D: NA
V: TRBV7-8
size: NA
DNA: TGTGCCAGCAGCTTATTAGGGGCCAATCAGCCCCAGCATTTT
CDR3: CASSLLGANQPQHF

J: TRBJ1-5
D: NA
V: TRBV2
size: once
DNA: TGTGCCAGCAAGTCCAAGTCCGATCAAAATCAGCCCCAGCATTTT
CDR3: CASKSKSDQNQPQHF

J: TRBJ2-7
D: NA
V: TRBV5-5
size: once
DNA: TGTGCCAGCAGCTTCAAGACGGGACAAGACTACGAGCAGTACTTC
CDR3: CASSFKTGQDYEQYF

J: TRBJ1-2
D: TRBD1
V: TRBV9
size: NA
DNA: TGTGCCAGCAGGGACAGGGGTCCCTATGGCTACACCTTC
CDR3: CASRDRGPYGYTF

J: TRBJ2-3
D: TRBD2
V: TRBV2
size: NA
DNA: TGTGCCAGCAGGGGAACTAGCGGGATAACAGATACGCAGTATTTT
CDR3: CASRGTSGITDTQYF

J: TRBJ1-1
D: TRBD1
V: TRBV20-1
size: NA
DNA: TGCAGTGCTCACAGGGGAGTTGAAGCTTTCTTT
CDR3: CSAHRGVEAFF

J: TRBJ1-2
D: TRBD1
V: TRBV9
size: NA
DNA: TGTGCCAGCAGCGCCCACCGGGACAGGGGCGGCTATGGCTACACCTTC
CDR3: CASSAHRDRGGYGYTF

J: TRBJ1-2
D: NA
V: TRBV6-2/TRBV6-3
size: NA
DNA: TGTGCCAGCAGTTACCTGGGTTCGTCCCGGAGCCTTAACTATGGCTACACCTTC
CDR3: CASSYLGSSRSLNYGYTF

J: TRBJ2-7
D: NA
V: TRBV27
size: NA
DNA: TGTGCCAGCAGTTCTGCTATTTTACAGGGAATTACCCACGAGCAGTACTTC
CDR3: CASSSAILQGITHEQYF

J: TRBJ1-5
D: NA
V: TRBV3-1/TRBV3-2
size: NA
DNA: TGTGCCAGCAGCCACCTGGGTACGAATCAGCCCCAGCATTTT
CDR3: CASSHLGTNQPQHF

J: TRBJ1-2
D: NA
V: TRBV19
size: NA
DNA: TGTGCCAGTAGTAGTGGTCCGGTGGCTCATGGCTACACCTTC
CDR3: CASSSGPVAHGYTF

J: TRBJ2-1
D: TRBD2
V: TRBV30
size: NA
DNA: TGTGCCGGCTGGGAGGGCAATGAGCAGTTCTTC
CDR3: CAGWEGNEQFF

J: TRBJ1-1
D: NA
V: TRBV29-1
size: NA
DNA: TGCAGCGTTGAGATGAACACTGAAGCTTTCTTT
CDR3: CSVEMNTEAFF

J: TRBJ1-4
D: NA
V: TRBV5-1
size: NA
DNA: TGCGCCAGCAGCCCCAGGACAGAACCTAATGAAAAACTGTTTTTT
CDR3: CASSPRTEPNEKLFF